The 29 T cell receptor beta chains in this list originate from one sample, sequenced in a study of immune evolution from preneoplasia to lung adenocarcinoma. Sequenced by immunoSEQ multiplex PCR; TCRdb stores in-frame clones only, minus some. The data hold 3,500 to 4,500 clones, with 83% observed a single time. Sequencing used FFPE minimally invasive lung adenocarcinoma tissue. Receptors were obtained from a person in their sixties or seventies with lung adenocarcinoma.

This clone was observed a handful of times. The gene calls are TRBV9 and TRBJ1-6, with D hard to call. This CDR3 has 14 residues. The V gene lost 4 bases and the J gene lost 7 bases, with 12 bases spanning the gap. Germline values: CDR1 SGDLS, CDR2 YYNGEE. In DNA, the CDR3 is TGTGCCAGCAGCACGGACTTAGAGAATTCACCCCTCCACTTT. This codes for CASSTDLENSPLHF. Full variable domain (outside the CDR3, taken from reference TRBV9 and TRBJ1-6): DSGVTQTPKHLITATGQRVTLRCSPRSGDLSVYWYQQSLDQGLQFLIQYYNGEERAKGNILERFSAQQFPDLHSELNLSSLELGDSALYFCASSTDLENSPLHFGNGTRLTVT.

Concerning this clone itself: An end of the junction does not agree with germline; a read error may underlie this. The V call is TRBV6-4, the J call TRBJ2-1, with 11 bases identical to TRBD2. This CDR3 has 15 residues. Germline V lookup: CDR1 MRHNA, CDR2 SNTAGT. The CDR3 is CASSDPTSGSNEQFF. CDR3 sequence (DNA): TGTGCTAGCAGTGACCCCACTAGCGGGAGTAATGAGCAGTTCTTC.

This clone was recorded once. The rearrangement joins TRBV5-6 to TRBJ2-5; D possibly corresponds to TRBD2 (5 bases). The CDR3 covers 15 residues. Trimming took off 4 bases at V and 5 bases at J, with 18 bases between the two ends. CDR1 SGHDT and CDR2 YYEEEE come from the germline V gene. The CDR3 loop reads CASSNRAMGGETQYF. The DNA of the CDR3 is TGTGCCAGCAGCAACCGGGCCATGGGCGGGGAGACCCAGTACTTC.

V usage is TRBV13 and J usage is TRBJ2-1, with 8 bases that match TRBD1. The CDR3 is made up of 14 amino acids. V shed 4 bases, J shed 7 bases, and the junction held 6 bases outside the gene matches. CDR1 and CDR2 from the germline V gene are PRHDT and FYEKMQ (reference sequence). CDR3 sequence: CASSSRQGLNEQFF. CDR3 bases: TGTGCCAGCAGCTCCAGACAGGGGTTGAATGAGCAGTTCTTC.

The chain combines TRBV5-8 with TRBJ2-5; 8 bases are shared with TRBD2. Trimming removed 3 bases from V and 4 bases from J; junction bases left unmatched: 17. CDR1 and CDR2 from the germline V gene are SGHTS and YDEGEE. CDR3 length equals 18 residues. This CDR3 reads CASSSGGSAGARGETQYF. The CDR3 DNA reads as TGTGCCAGCAGCTCCGGGGGGTCAGCGGGAGCACGGGGAGAGACCCAGTACTTC.

The V and J genes are TRBV7-9 and TRBJ2-1; perhaps TRBD2 as D (5 bases). Germline V CDR1 and CDR2: SEHNR, FQNEAQ (reference sequence). V was cut by 5 bases and J by 6 bases, with 11 bases left in between. This CDR3 spans 13 amino acids. The CDR3, as DNA: TGTGCCAGCAGCCTAGACCGGGGCAATGAGCAGTTCTTC. Protein: CASSLDRGNEQFF.

V and J are TRBV6-1 and TRBJ1-5; 9 bases align to TRBD1. The CDR3 runs 14 residues. V lost 6 bases to trimming and J lost 4 bases; unmatched junction nucleotides: 4. Germline V gene data show CDR1 as MNHNS and CDR2 as SASEGT. CDR3 region: CASRVGQGNQPQHF. DNA for the CDR3: TGTGCCAGCAGAGTCGGACAGGGGAATCAGCCCCAGCATTTT.

The V gene is TRBV9, the J gene TRBJ2-1; D uncertain. CDR1 is SGDLS, CDR2 YYNGEE, per germline. V shed 2 bases and J shed 7 bases, with 7 bases lying between them. The CDR3 covers 12 residues. Here the CDR3 reads CASSVSGNEQFF. The CDR3 nucleotides read TGTGCCAGCAGCGTCTCCGGGAATGAGCAGTTCTTC.

As to this clone: The identical CDR3 is also encoded by other nucleotide sequences in the sample. The chain recombines TRBV7-2 with TRBJ2-7; possibly TRBD2 for D (6 bases). Between the trimmed V and J ends, which lost 6 bases and 3 bases, there was a span of 18 bases. The germline gives CDR1 SGHTA, CDR2 FQGNSA. The CDR3 extends over 15 amino acids. CDR3 nucleotides: TGTGCCAGCAGTTCTTCCGCTAGCGAGTTCTACGAGCAGTACTTC. Translating gives CASSSSASEFYEQYF.

The chain combines TRBV5-1 with TRBJ1-4, with a possible D match to TRBD1 (5 bases). The germline V and J ends were trimmed by 1 base and 2 bases, with 6 bases remaining between them. Germline loops: CDR1 SGHRS, CDR2 YFSETQ. This CDR3 contains 14 residues. CDR3 in DNA: TGCGCCAGCAGCTTGTCAGGGACTAATGAAAAACTGTTTTTT. Its protein product is CASSLSGTNEKLFF.

This clone was recorded a few times. The gene calls are TRBV11-3 and TRBJ2-7; 9 bases fit TRBD1. V lost 6 bases and J lost 0; bases outside the gene matches: 3. Germline-derived CDR1 and CDR2 are SGHNT and YENEEA. The CDR3 has 14 amino acids. CDR3 sequence reads: CASSGGQGSYEQYF. In nucleotides, the CDR3 is TGTGCCAGCAGTGGGGGACAGGGCTCCTACGAGCAGTACTTC.

The chain carries TRBV7-9 and TRBJ2-2; no definite D call. The V end lost 3 bases, the J end lost 6 bases, and 17 bases lay between the germline ends. This CDR3 is built from 16 residues. CDR1 and CDR2 (germline): SEHNR, FQNEAQ (reference sequence). CDR3 in amino acids: CASSFGTVAVPGELFF. For the CDR3, the DNA is TGTGCCAGCAGCTTTGGCACGGTCGCGGTCCCCGGGGAGCTGTTTTTT. The whole variable domain, filled in from reference TRBV7-9 and TRBJ2-2, reads DTGVSQNPRHKITKRGQNVTFRCDPISEHNRLYWYRQTLGQGPEFLTYFQNEAQLEKSRLLSDRFSAERPKGSFSTLEIQRTEQGDSAMYLCASSFGTVAVPGELFFGEGSRLTVL.

The CDR3 bases are TGTGCCAGCAGCCTAGGACACAGGGCTGAAGCTTTCTTT. It translates to CASSLGHRAEAFF. This chain joins TRBV11-3 and TRBJ1-1, with D maybe TRBD1 (6 bases). V was trimmed by 5 bases and J by 6 bases, leaving 13 bases between them. The CDR3 length is 13 residues. Per the germline V gene, CDR1 is SGHNT and CDR2 is YENEEA.

The chain couples TRBV13 to TRBJ2-7; D not certain. Per germline, CDR1 PRHDT and CDR2 FYEKMQ (reference sequence). The CDR3 extends over 11 amino acids. Trimming took off 5 bases at V and 6 bases at J, with 8 bases between the two ends. For the CDR3, the DNA is TGTGCCAGCAGCACGAAGACCGAGCAGTACTTC. It specifies CASSTKTEQYF.

J is TRBJ2-7 and V is TRBV6-5; 8 nucleotides match TRBD2. The V gene's germline CDR1 is MNHEY and CDR2 SVGAGI. The J segment lost 1 base and the V segment lost 7 bases, leaving 9 bases of the junction unmatched. The CDR3 has 15 amino acids. DNA for the CDR3: TGTGCCAGCAAAAAAGGCCGGGAGGGTTCCTACGAGCAGTACTTC. Its protein is CASKKGREGSYEQYF.

V gene TRBV28 combines with J gene TRBJ2-2; 11 bases line up with TRBD1. Germline values: CDR1 MDHEN, CDR2 SYDVKM. Losses at the gene ends were 2 bases for V and 4 bases for J; bases not matched to a gene: 0. This CDR3 has 15 amino acids. DNA of the CDR3: TGTGCCAGCAGTTTAGGACAGGGGGCCACCGGGGAGCTGTTTTTT. The encoded protein is CASSLGQGATGELFF. Variable domain in full (rest from reference TRBV28 and TRBJ2-2): DVKVTQSSRYLVKRTGEKVFLECVQDMDHENMFWYRQDPGLGLRLIYFSYDVKMKEKGDIPEGYSVSREKKERFSLILESASTNQTSMYLCASSLGQGATGELFFGEGSRLTVL.

The chain links TRBV6-5 to TRBJ2-7; a possible D gene is TRBD2 (6 bases). This CDR3 spans 14 amino acids. Germline V CDR1 and CDR2: MNHEY, SVGAGI. V lost 0 bases to trimming and J lost 4 bases, with 10 bases between them. The CDR3 DNA is TGTGCCAGCAGTTACTCGAGCGGGCAGTACGAGCAGTACTTC. Its translation is CASSYSSGQYEQYF.

Only one count was recorded for this clone. DNA for the CDR3: TGTGCCAGCAGCTTAAGGACAGGGCTCGACACTGAAGCTTTCTTT. The encoded protein is CASSLRTGLDTEAFF. J is TRBJ1-1 and V is TRBV9, with 8 bases that match TRBD1. After removal of 4 bases from V and 3 bases from J, the junction contained 8 bases not matched to a gene. The CDR3 spans 15 residues. Germline loops: CDR1 SGDLS, CDR2 YYNGEE.

The chain carries TRBV6-6 and TRBJ1-5; D might be TRBD1 (5 bases). The CDR3 sequence is 16 residues long. V lost 5 bases to trimming and J lost 3 bases, with 17 bases between them. The V gene's germline CDR1 is MNHNY and CDR2 SVGAGI (reference sequence). The CDR3 here is CASSNTRGGFNQPQHF. Here the CDR3 DNA reads TGTGCCAGCAGTAACACACGGGGGGGATTCAATCAGCCCCAGCATTTT.

This chain links TRBV11-2 with TRBJ2-7; unclear D gene. V lost 1 base, J lost 2 bases, and 18 bases lay in between. The CDR3 spans 17 residues. From germline, CDR1 is SGHAT and CDR2 FQNNGV. CDR3 DNA sequence: TGTGCCAGCAGCTTAGCCAAGGCCCAGAGCCCCCCCTACGAGCAGTACTTC. It encodes CASSLAKAQSPPYEQYF.

Only one count was recorded for this clone. This CDR3 is also generated by other DNA sequences in the sample. This chain connects TRBV19 to TRBJ1-2, with D unclear. CDR1 is LNHDA and CDR2 is SQIVND in the germline V gene (reference sequence). CDR3 length equals 13 residues. V was cut by 2 bases and J by 0 bases, with 4 bases left in between. As DNA, the CDR3 is TGTGCCAGTAGTATAACGACTAACTATGGCTACACCTTC. Protein product: CASSITTNYGYTF.

The rearrangement links TRBV19 to TRBJ2-5, with 11 positions matching TRBD1. V shed 6 bases, J shed 1 base, and the junction held 4 bases outside the gene matches. The length of the CDR3 is 15 residues. The germline gives CDR1 LNHDA, CDR2 SQIVND (reference sequence). CDR3 DNA: TGTGCCAGTAGCCTCGGGACAGGGGGCCAAGAGACCCAGTACTTC. Encoded protein: CASSLGTGGQETQYF.

The chain carries TRBV7-6 and TRBJ2-5; no definite D call. Germline loops: CDR1 SGHVS, CDR2 FNYEAQ. Trimming removed 2 bases at V and 5 bases at J, with 3 bases between. The CDR3 length is 11 residues. This chain's CDR3 is CASSLSETQYF. As DNA, the CDR3 is TGTGCCAGCAGCTTAAGCGAGACCCAGTACTTC.

V gene TRBV5-1 combines with J gene TRBJ1-2, with D possibly TRBD1 on 6 matching bases. From germline, CDR1 is SGHRS and CDR2 YFSETQ. Trimming removed 4 bases at V and 2 bases at J, with 15 bases between. The CDR3 consists of 15 residues. The CDR3 sequence: CASSEAAGANYGYTF. The CDR3 DNA sequence: TGCGCCAGCAGCGAAGCGGCAGGGGCCAACTATGGCTACACCTTC.

This clone was counted a single time. The V and J genes are TRBV7-2 and TRBJ1-1, with a possible D match to TRBD1 (5 bases). V was clipped by 5 bases and J by 6 bases, with 16 bases between them. This CDR3 region has 14 residues. CDR1 is SGHTA and CDR2 is FQGNSA in the germline V gene. CDR3 DNA: TGTGCCAGCAGCAGGGGAACAGGTTCTTCTGAAGCTTTCTTT. Encoded protein: CASSRGTGSSEAFF.

The genes are TRBV7-9 and TRBJ2-1; D is possibly TRBD1 or TRBD2 (6 bases each). Trimming removed 4 bases at V and 2 bases at J, with 12 bases between. The V gene's germline CDR1 is SEHNR and CDR2 FQNEAQ (reference sequence). This CDR3 spans 15 amino acids. The CDR3: CASSSQGRTYNEQFF. In DNA, the CDR3 is TGTGCCAGCAGCTCGCAGGGGAGGACCTACAATGAGCAGTTCTTC.

This chain links TRBV6-1 with TRBJ1-6; D is unclear. Per germline, CDR1 MNHNS and CDR2 SASEGT. This CDR3 comprises 14 residues. Trimming shortened V by 2 bases and J by 9 bases, and 11 bases separated the two germline ends. The CDR3 loop is CASSELPGISPLHF. CDR3 DNA: TGTGCCAGCAGTGAACTGCCGGGGATTTCACCCCTCCACTTT.

The chain has TRBV6-1 and TRBJ2-6; D remains ambiguous. The length of the CDR3 is 18 residues. CDR1 is MNHNS, CDR2 SASEGT, per germline. V dropped 0 bases and J dropped 0 bases, with 12 bases sitting between them. Here the CDR3 DNA reads TGTGCCAGCAGTGAAGCGTGGGAAAGGAGCTCTGGGGCCAACGTCCTGACTTTC. This translates into CASSEAWERSSGANVLTF.

The chain is built from TRBV13 and TRBJ1-2, with D perhaps TRBD1 (5 bases). CDR3 length: 15 residues. Germline V gene data show CDR1 as PRHDT and CDR2 as FYEKMQ (reference sequence). Between the trimmed V and J ends, which lost 2 bases and 5 bases, there was a span of 15 bases. The CDR3 here is CASSLRGDRGYGYTF. DNA for the CDR3: TGTGCCAGCAGCTTAAGGGGCGACAGAGGGTATGGCTACACCTTC.